The 9 T cell receptor beta chains below were found in one sample sequenced in a study of T cells after yellow fever vaccination. TCRdb re-analysed the 5' RACE reads in MiXCR, keeping a single row per CDR3 protein. This sample has a few hundred thousand distinct CDR3 sequences, with around 4% found just once. The starting material was PBMCs, obtained on the day of the yellow fever booster vaccination. Receptor source: a man between 18 and 35 years old who received the YFV17D yellow fever vaccine.

This clonotype was picked up a small number of times. The rearrangement links TRBV10-3 to TRBJ2-5; D possibly corresponds to TRBD2 (5 bases). V was clipped by 6 bases and J by 4 bases, with 12 bases between them. Germline V gene data show CDR1 as ENHRY and CDR2 as SYGVKD. The CDR3 runs 13 residues. DNA for the CDR3: TGTGCCATCAGGGACTCCGCGACAGAGACCCAGTACTTC. The encoded protein is CAIRDSATETQYF.

This clonotype was counted only a few times. The chain links TRBV5-1 to TRBJ2-7; D is tentatively TRBD1 or TRBD2 (5 bases each). V was pared by 3 bases and J by 3 bases, with 19 bases between. CDR3 length: 16 residues. Germline CDR1 reads SGHRS; CDR2 reads YFSETQ. In DNA, the CDR3 is TGCGCCAGCAGCTCCCTGAGGGGCCCCTTACACTACGAGCAGTACGTC. Translation: CASSSLRGPLHYEQYV.

This clonotype was seen many times. The chain uses TRBV10-2 and TRBJ1-2; D remains unclear. This CDR3 is built from 16 residues. Trimming cost V 7 bases and J 3 bases, with 21 bases left between them. Germline V gives CDR1 WSHSY, CDR2 SAAADI. CDR3 protein: CASTDFGRSSHYGYTF. CDR3 nucleotides: TGCGCCAGCACCGATTTTGGGCGATCATCTCACTATGGCTACACCTTC.

The chain recombines TRBV10-3 with TRBJ2-7; weak D call: TRBD2 (5 bases). The germline V and J ends were trimmed by 4 bases and 3 bases, with 10 bases remaining between them. Germline CDR1 and CDR2: ENHRY and SYGVKD. The CDR3 contains 13 residues. DNA of the CDR3: TGTGCCATCAGTGGGGAGACTAACTACGAGCAGTACGTC. Translating it yields CAISGETNYEQYV.

The chain has TRBV12-3 or TRBV12-4 and TRBJ2-1; 8 nucleotides align to TRBD2. CDR3 length equals 13 residues. Germline trimming cut 6 bases from V and 8 bases from J; bases unmatched to any gene: 6. The CDR3 sequence is CASRQTSGDEQFF. CDR3 DNA sequence: TGTGCCAGCAGGCAAACTAGCGGCGATGAGCAGTTCTTC.

This clonotype was recorded at least ten times. The chain has TRBV12-3 or TRBV12-4 and TRBJ2-7, with D maybe TRBD2 (6 bases). The CDR3 sequence is 14 residues long. Trimming left V 8 bases short and J 0 bases short, with 14 bases between. The CDR3, as DNA: TGTGCCAGCCGACGGGCTAGCGACTCCTACGAGCAGTACTTC. Its protein is CASRRASDSYEQYF.

This clonotype has at least ten counts. The chain links TRBV6-2 or TRBV6-3 to TRBJ1-6; D remains unclear. This CDR3 region has 12 residues. Germline V lookup: CDR1 MNHEY, CDR2 SVGEGT. V lost 0 bases and J lost 13, with 7 bases in between. For the CDR3, the DNA is TGTGCCAGCAGTTACTCGAATTTTCCCCTCCACTTT. Translating it yields CASSYSNFPLHF.

This clonotype was picked up a small number of times. This chain links TRBV6-6 with TRBJ1-2, with 12 nucleotides matching TRBD1. This CDR3 comprises 15 residues. CDR1 MNHNY and CDR2 SVGAGI come from the germline V gene (reference sequence). Losses at the gene ends were 2 bases for V and 7 bases for J; bases not matched to a gene: 5. The CDR3 reads CASSYRDRGQVGYTF. The CDR3 bases are TGTGCCAGCAGTTACCGGGACAGGGGGCAGGTTGGCTACACCTTC.

This clonotype occurred many times. This chain uses TRBV12-3 or TRBV12-4 with TRBJ2-7; 7 nucleotides line up with TRBD1. The CDR3 length is 13 residues. Trimming cost V 5 bases and J 2 bases; bases outside gene matches: 3. The CDR3 loop reads CASSRDSPYEQYV. The CDR3 DNA follows: TGTGCCAGCAGTCGGGACAGCCCCTACGAGCAGTACGTC.